This T cell receptor (beta chain) was captured by sequencing in a study of blood T cell repertoires in COVID-19 (dated by TCRdb to 2019 to 2021). Regarding the research as a whole: Samples from collaborators originated in the United States, Italy and Spain and spanned both the acute and convalescent phases of COVID-19. Samples were obtained from the ongoing ImmuneRACE study (first 160 participants) and from 1,000 to 1,500 subjects provided by 6 global collaborators. The prospective study material was composed of cDNA or gDNA derived from T cells, B-cell-depleted T cells, or PBMCs. The dataset comprised deeply sampled blood TCRbeta repertoires from subjects exposed to, actively infected with, or recovered from COVID-19. Where available, HLA class I and class II types were obtained from metadata supplied by the sample provider rather than from assay-based typing. Nearly every sample came with metadata listing a de-identified subject ID, COVID-19 status, age in years and sex. The repertoires were released in a freely available public database intended as a resource for research on the immune response to SARS-CoV-2.

V sheds 6 bases and J sheds 5 bases, leaving 19 bases between their ends. The CDR3 contains 15 residues, cysteine and phenylalanine counted. The entry retains the CDR3 DNA only, 45 bases that are in frame from base 1. Taken from the germline V gene, the CDR1 and CDR2 loops are SGHTA and FQGNSA. The paper's findings and limits, for the study overall: The quantity of clinical and demographic metadata differed by source and by participant and was supplied without curation.

In the prospective study, participants were about 18 to 100 years old, resided in fewer than 25 geographic areas of the United States, and were enrolled through a virtual design. In the prospective study, cohorts were assigned on the basis of participant-reported clinical history obtained from a screening survey and a study questionnaire. Recovered participants in ImmuneRACE Cohort 3 were defined by two consecutive negative NP/OP PCR tests, clearance by a healthcare professional, or resolution of symptoms. In the prospective study, mobile phlebotomists collected whole blood, serum and a nasopharyngeal or oropharyngeal swab from each participant. Over a roughly two-month period, participants in the prospective study had the option of providing additional blood draws and questionnaires. Before DNA extraction, prospective study blood samples were shipped either frozen or at room temperature. Concerning this clone: The target of this receptor is not known. Per-base quality was not reported, and no clone a single base away is much larger than it.

TCRbeta CDR3 regions were amplified from genomic DNA using the immunoSEQ Assay, a bias-controlled multiplex PCR. The study's processing was this. Nucleated cell counts per sample were estimated from amplification of reference gene primers within the assay. To quantify the absolute abundance of each unique TCRbeta CDR3 rearrangement, sequence reads were collapsed and filtered. Productive Simpson clonality was computed per sample as the square root of Simpson's diversity index over productive rearrangements. TCRdb mirrors the immuneACCESS table, restricted to in-frame sequences. Some clones are absent from its copies; in checked studies, under half trace to an unresolved V gene, and the reason for the others is unknown. That table is the source of V, J and clone size, and D and trimming were worked out from the DNA. The table for this sample lists 250,000 to 350,000 clones; about 87% of them were counted only once. The ten most abundant clones make up less than 3% of the sample.

The sample taken for sequencing was PBMCs or T cells enriched from blood (not recorded which). The sequence was collected from a woman aged 45-65 years who had recovered from COVID-19. The rearrangement joined TRBV7-2 to TRBJ2-5; TRBD2 could be the D gene, as 5 bases match. The CDR3 in this case is CASRPPGHPSETQYF. The DNA reads as follows: TGTGCCAGCAGACCCCCGGGTCACCCTAGCGAGACCCAGTACTTC. Here the CDR3 is joined to the reference TRBV7-2 and TRBJ2-5 genes, and the full variable domain is: GAGVSQSPSNKVTEKGKDVELRCDPISGHTALYWYRQSLGQGLEFLIYFQGNSAPDKSGLPSDRFSAERTGGSVSTLTIQRTQQEDSAVYLCASRPPGHPSETQYFGPGTRLLVL.